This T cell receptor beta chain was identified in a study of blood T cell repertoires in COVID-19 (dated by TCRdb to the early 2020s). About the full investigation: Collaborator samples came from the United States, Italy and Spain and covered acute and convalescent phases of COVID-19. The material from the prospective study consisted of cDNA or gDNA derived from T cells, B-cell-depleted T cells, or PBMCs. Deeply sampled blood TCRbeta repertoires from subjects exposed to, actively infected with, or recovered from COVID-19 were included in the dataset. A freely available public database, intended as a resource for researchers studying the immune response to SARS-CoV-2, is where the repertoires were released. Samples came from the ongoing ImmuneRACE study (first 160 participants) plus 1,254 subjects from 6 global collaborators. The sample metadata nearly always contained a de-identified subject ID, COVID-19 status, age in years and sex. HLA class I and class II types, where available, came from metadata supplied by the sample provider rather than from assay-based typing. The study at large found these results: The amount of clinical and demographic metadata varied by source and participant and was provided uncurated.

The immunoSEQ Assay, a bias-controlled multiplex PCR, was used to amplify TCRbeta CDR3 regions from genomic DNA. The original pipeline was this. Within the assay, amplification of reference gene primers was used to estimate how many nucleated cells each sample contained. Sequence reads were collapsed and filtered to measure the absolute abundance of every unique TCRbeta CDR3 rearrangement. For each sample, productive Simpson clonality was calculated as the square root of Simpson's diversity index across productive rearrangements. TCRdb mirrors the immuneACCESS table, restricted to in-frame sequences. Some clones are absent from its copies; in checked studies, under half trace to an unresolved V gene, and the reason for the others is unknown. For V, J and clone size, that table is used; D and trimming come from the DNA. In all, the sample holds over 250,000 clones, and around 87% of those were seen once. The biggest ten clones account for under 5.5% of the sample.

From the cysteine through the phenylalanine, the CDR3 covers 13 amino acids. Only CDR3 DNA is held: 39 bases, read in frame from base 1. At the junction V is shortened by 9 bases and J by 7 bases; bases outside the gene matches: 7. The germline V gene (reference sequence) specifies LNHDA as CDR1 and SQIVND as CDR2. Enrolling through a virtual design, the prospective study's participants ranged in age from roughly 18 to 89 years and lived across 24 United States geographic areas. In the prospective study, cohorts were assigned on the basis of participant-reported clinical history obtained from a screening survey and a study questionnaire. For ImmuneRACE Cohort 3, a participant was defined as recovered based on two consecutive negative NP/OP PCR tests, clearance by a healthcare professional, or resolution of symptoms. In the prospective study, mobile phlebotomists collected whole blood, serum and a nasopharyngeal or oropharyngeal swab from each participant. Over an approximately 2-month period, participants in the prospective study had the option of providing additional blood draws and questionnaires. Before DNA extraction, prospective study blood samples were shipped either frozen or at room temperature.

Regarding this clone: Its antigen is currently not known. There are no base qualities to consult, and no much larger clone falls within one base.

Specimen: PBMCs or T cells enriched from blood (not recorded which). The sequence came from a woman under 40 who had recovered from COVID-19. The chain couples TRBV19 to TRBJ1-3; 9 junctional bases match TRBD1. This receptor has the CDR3 CASSGTGTNTIYF. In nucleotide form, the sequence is TGTGCCAGCTCCGGGACAGGGACGAACACCATATATTTT.